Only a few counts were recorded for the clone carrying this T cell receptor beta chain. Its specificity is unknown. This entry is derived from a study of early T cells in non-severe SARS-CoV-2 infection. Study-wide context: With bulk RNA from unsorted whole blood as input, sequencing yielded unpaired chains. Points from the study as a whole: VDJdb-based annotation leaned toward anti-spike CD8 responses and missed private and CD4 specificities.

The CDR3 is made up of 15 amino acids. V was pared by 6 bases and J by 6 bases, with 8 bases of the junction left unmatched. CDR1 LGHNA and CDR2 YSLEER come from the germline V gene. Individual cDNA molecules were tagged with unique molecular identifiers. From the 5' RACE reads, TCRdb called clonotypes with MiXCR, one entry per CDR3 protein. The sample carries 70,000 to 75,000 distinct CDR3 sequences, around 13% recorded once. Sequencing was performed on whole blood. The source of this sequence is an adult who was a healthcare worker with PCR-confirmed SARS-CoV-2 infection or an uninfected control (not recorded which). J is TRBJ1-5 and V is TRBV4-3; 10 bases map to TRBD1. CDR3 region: CASSKRTGGGQPQHF. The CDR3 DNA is TGCGCCAGCAGTAAACGGACAGGGGGAGGTCAGCCCCAGCATTTT.